Listed below are T cell receptor beta chains from one sample, sequenced in a study of control samples from healthy donors and cancer patients. TCRdb keeps only in-frame clones here, not all; method: immunoSEQ multiplex PCR. Of about 160,000 clones in the sample, approximately 90% are singletons; the top ten hold around 12%. Sequenced sample: blood. The receptors originated from a young man in good health. The CDR3 runs from the conserved cysteine through the conserved F or W. The D gene is left open where the match is weak.

v_gene: TRBV2; d_gene: TRBD1; j_gene: TRBJ1-1; CDR3nt: TGTGCCAGCAGTTTACAGGGGGCATTGACTGAAGCTTTCTTT; CDR3aa: CASSLQGALTEAFF
v_gene: TRBV19; d_gene: .; j_gene: TRBJ1-6; CDR3nt: TGTGCCAGTATTGAGGGAGGAATCTATAATTCACCCCTCCACTTT; CDR3aa: CASIEGGIYNSPLHF
v_gene: TRBV2; d_gene: TRBD1; j_gene: TRBJ2-5; CDR3nt: TGTGCCAGCGGGGGACAGACCGTCCGAGAGACCCAGTACTTC; CDR3aa: CASGGQTVRETQYF
v_gene: TRBV7-7; d_gene: .; j_gene: TRBJ2-5; CDR3nt: TGTGCCAGCAGCTACGGACGTTCGACCTGGGAGACCCAGTACTTC; CDR3aa: CASSYGRSTWETQYF
v_gene: TRBV14; d_gene: .; j_gene: TRBJ1-1; CDR3nt: TGTGCCAGCAGCCAGCGACAGTACACTGAAGCTTTCTTT; CDR3aa: CASSQRQYTEAFF
v_gene: TRBV7-9; d_gene: .; j_gene: TRBJ1-5; CDR3nt: TGTGCCAGCAGCTTATCTCTGGGGGGTACGAGCAATCAGCCCCAGCATTTT; CDR3aa: CASSLSLGGTSNQPQHF
v_gene: TRBV7-9; d_gene: TRBD1; j_gene: TRBJ1-1; CDR3nt: TGTGCCAGCAGCCAGGACAGGCCTGAAGCTTTCTTT; CDR3aa: CASSQDRPEAFF
v_gene: TRBV7-8; d_gene: .; j_gene: TRBJ2-7; CDR3nt: TGTGCCAGCAGCCCGACTGGGAACTCCTACGAGCAGTACTTC; CDR3aa: CASSPTGNSYEQYF
v_gene: TRBV6-4; d_gene: TRBD1; j_gene: TRBJ2-3; CDR3nt: TGTGCCAGCAGCCCAGAGGGGACAGGGGGTAGGGGTACGCAGTATTTT; CDR3aa: CASSPEGTGGRGTQYF
v_gene: TRBV11-3; d_gene: .; j_gene: TRBJ2-7; CDR3nt: TGTGCCAGCAAGGGCAGGGGAGCCGAGCAGTACTTC; CDR3aa: CASKGRGAEQYF
v_gene: TRBV3-1/TRBV3-2; d_gene: .; j_gene: TRBJ2-1; CDR3nt: TGTGCCAGCAGCCAAGTTGGGGGGGGCATCTACAATGAGCAGTTCTTC; CDR3aa: CASSQVGGGIYNEQFF